This TCR beta chain originates from a study of regulatory T cells in long-lasting Graves disease. Overall study context: Recently diagnosed Graves' patients had received antithyroid drugs for under 3 months.

Construction of the TCR beta libraries employed iRepertoire HTBI primers in conjunction with Arm-PCR of CDR3 regions. Authors' data handling: Identified across the samples were some 62 TRBV segments and roughly 14 TRBJ segments. TCRdb analysed the multiplex PCR reads with MiXCR anew, one entry per CDR3 protein. TCRdb, rather than the study authors, made the V and J calls. The sample lists some 250,000 distinct CDR3 sequences; 15% to 20% were seen once. This clonotype was seen many times. Time point given: newly diagnosed GD, antithyroid drugs for less than 3 months. RNA isolated from PBMCs was used to make the TCR library. J was trimmed by 3 bases and V by 4 bases; bases with no gene match: 6. CDR3 size: 14 residues. Germline lookup yields CDR1 SGDLS and CDR2 YYNGEE. Separately, the same data were catalogued under a study of T cells in Graves' hyperthyroidism and ophthalmopathy. In that study: A first-round RT-PCR of the TCR CDR3 used the HTBI primer set.

The sample in question was peripheral blood mononuclear cells (PBMCs), obtained at new diagnosis, from a patient treated with antithyroid drugs. The rearrangement joins TRBV9 to TRBJ2-5; 7 bases align to TRBD1. The TCR comes from a woman in her twenties or thirties with Graves disease. As DNA, the CDR3 is TGTGCCAGCAGCCCCCGTGGGACAGAAGAGACCCAGTACTTC. It is translated as CASSPRGTEETQYF.